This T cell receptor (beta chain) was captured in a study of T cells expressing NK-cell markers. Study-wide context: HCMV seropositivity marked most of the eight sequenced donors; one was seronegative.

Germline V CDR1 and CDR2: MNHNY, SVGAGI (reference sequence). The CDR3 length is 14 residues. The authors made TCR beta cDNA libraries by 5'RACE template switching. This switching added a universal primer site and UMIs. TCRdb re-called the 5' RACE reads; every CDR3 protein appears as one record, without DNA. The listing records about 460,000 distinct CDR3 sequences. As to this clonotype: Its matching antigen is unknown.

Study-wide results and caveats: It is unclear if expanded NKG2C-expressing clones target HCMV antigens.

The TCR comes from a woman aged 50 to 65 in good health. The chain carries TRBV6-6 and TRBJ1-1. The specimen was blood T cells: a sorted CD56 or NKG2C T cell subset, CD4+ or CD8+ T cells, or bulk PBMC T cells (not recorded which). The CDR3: CASSRLIWDTEAFF.